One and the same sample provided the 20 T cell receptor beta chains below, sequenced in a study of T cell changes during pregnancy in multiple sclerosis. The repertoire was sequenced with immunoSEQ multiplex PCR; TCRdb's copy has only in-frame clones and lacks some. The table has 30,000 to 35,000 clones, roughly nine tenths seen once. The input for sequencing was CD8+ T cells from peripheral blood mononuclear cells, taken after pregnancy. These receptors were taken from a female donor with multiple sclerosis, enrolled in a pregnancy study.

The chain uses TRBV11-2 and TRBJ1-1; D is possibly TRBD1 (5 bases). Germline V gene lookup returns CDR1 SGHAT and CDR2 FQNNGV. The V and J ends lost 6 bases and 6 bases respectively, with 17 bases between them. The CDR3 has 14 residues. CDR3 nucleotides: TGTGCCAGCAGTCCATCTTCGGGGGTCCCTGAAGCTTTCTTT. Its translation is CASSPSSGVPEAFF.

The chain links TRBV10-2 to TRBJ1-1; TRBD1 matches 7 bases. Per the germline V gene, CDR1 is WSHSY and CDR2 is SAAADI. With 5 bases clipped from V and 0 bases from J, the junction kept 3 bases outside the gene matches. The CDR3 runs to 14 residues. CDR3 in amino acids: CASSPGQLNTEAFF. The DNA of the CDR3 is TGCGCCAGCAGTCCGGGACAGTTGAACACTGAAGCTTTCTTT.

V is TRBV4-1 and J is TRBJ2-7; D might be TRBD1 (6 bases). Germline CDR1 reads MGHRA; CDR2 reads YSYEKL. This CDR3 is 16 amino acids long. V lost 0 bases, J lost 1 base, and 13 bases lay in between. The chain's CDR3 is CASSQEWGLLSYEQYF. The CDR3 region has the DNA TGCGCCAGCAGCCAAGAGTGGGGGCTCCTGTCCTACGAGCAGTACTTC.

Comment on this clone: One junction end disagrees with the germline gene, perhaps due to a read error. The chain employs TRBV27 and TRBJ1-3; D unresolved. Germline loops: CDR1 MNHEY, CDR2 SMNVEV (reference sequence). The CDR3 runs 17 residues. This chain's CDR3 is CASSAYERRAAGNTIYF. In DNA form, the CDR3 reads TGTGCCAGCAGTGCGTACGAGAGAAGGGCGGCGGGAAACACTATATATTTT.

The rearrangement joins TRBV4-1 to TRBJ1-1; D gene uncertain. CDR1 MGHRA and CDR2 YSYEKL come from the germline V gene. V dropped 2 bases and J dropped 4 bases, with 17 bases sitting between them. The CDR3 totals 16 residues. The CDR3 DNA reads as TGCGCCAGCAGCCAATCAGTAGGACTCCCGGTCACTGAAGCTTTCTTT. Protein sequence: CASSQSVGLPVTEAFF.

The CDR3 DNA is TGTGCCAGCAGCCCCCGCTGGGGGGAAGATGAGACCCAGTACTTC. Protein product: CASSPRWGEDETQYF. The rearrangement uses TRBV7-2 and TRBJ2-5, with D possibly being TRBD2 (6 bases). There are 15 residues in the CDR3. Germline assignment: CDR1 SGHTA and CDR2 FQGNSA. Deletions cut 5 bases from V and 5 bases from J, with 18 bases between.

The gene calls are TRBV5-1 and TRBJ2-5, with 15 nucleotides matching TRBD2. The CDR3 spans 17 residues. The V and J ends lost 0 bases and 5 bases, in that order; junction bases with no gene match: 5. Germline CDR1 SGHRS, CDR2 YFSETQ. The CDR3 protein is CASSLGPGTSGGETQYF. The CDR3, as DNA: TGCGCCAGCAGCTTGGGCCCCGGGACTAGCGGGGGGGAGACCCAGTACTTC.

The CDR3 here is CASSLGTGEGNYGYTF. CDR3 coding DNA: TGCGCCAGCAGCTTGGGGACAGGGGAGGGAAACTATGGCTACACCTTC. The genes are TRBV5-1 and TRBJ1-2; 9 bases map to TRBD1. The germline gives CDR1 SGHRS, CDR2 YFSETQ. V was clipped by 0 bases and J by 2 bases; unmatched bases: 5. This CDR3 comprises 16 residues.

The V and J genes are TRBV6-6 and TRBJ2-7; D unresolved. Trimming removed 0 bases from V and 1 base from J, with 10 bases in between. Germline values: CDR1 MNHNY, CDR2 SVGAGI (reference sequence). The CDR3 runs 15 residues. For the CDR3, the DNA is TGTGCCAGCAGTTACTCGAGGCACTCATCCTACGAGCAGTACTTC. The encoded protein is CASSYSRHSSYEQYF.

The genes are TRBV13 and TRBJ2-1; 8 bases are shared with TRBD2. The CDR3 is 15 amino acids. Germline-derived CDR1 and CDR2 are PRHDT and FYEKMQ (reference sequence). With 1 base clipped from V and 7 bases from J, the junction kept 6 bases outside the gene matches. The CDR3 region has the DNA TGTGCCAGCAGCTTAGCGGGGGGGGCAGGGAATGAGCAGTTCTTC. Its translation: CASSLAGGAGNEQFF.

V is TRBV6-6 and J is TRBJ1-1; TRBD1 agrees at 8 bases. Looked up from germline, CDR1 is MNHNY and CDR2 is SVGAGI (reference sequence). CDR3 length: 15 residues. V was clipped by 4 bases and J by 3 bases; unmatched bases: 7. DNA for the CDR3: TGTGCCAGCAGTTTGTCAGGGGGCTTGGACACTGAAGCTTTCTTT. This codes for CASSLSGGLDTEAFF.

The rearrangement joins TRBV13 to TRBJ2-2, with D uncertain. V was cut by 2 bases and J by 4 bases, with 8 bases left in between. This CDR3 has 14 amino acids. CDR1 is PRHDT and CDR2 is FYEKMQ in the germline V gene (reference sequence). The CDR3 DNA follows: TGTGCCAGCAGCTTATACGGGTTCACCGGGGAGCTGTTTTTT. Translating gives CASSLYGFTGELFF. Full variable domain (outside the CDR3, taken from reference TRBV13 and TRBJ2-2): AAGVIQSPRHLIKEKRETATLKCYPIPRHDTVYWYQQGPGQDPQFLISFYEKMQSDKGSIPDRFSAQQFSDYHSELNMSSLELGDSALYFCASSLYGFTGELFFGEGSRLTVL.

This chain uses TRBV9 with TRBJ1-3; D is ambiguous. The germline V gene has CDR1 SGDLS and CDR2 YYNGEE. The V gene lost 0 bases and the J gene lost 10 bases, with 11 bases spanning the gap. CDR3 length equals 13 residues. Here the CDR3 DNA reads TGTGCCAGCAGCGTAGACAGAAGCCCAACCATATATTTT. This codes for CASSVDRSPTIYF.

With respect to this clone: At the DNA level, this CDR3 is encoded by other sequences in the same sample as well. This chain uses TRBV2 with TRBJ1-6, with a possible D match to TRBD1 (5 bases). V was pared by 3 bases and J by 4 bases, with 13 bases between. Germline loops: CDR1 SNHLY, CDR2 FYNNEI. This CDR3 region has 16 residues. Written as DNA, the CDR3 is TGTGCCAGCAGTGACTTCGTAGGGGCTTATAATTCACCCCTCCACTTT. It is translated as CASSDFVGAYNSPLHF.

DNA for the CDR3: TGTGCCAGCAGCTTGGGGCAGTATTACACAGATACGCAGTATTTT. It is translated as CASSLGQYYTDTQYF. The rearrangement uses TRBV5-6 and TRBJ2-3; D remains unclear. The germline V gene has CDR1 SGHDT and CDR2 YYEEEE. The V end was cut by 0 bases, the J end by 2 bases, with 10 bases between. The length of the CDR3 is 15 residues.

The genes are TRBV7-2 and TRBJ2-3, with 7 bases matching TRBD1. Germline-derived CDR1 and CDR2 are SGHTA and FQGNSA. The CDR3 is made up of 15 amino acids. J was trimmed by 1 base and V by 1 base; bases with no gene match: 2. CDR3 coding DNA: TGTGCCAGCAGCTTAGGACAGGGCGGCACAGATACGCAGTATTTT. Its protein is CASSLGQGGTDTQYF.

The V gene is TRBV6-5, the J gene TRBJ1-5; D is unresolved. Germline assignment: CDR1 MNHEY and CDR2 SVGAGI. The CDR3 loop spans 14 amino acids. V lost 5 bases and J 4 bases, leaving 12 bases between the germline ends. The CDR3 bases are TGTGCCAGCAGTACGGGTCATAAAAATCAGCCCCAGCATTTT. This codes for CASSTGHKNQPQHF.

CDR3 in DNA: TGCGCCAGCCTGCACCCGGGACTAGCGGGCCGGGGTGCCACAGATACGCAGTATTTT. Translation gives CASLHPGLAGRGATDTQYF. This sequence joins TRBV4-3 and TRBJ2-3; 12 nucleotides agree with TRBD2. V was pared by 8 bases and J by 2 bases, with 17 bases of the junction left unmatched. This CDR3 has 19 residues. Per germline, CDR1 LGHNA and CDR2 YSLEER.

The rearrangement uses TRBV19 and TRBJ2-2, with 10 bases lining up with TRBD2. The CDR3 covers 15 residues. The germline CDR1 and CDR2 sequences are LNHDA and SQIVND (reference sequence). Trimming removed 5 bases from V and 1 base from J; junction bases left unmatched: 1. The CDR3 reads CASSLAGGNTGELFF. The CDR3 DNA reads TGTGCCAGTAGTTTAGCGGGGGGGAACACCGGGGAGCTGTTTTTT.

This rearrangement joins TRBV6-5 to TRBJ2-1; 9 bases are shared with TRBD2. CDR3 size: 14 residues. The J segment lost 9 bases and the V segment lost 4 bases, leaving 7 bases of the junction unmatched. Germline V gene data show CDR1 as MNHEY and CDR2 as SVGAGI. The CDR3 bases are TGTGCCAGCAGTTCCGCGGGGGGGCTCGCTGAGCAGTTCTTC. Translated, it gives CASSSAGGLAEQFF.